This T cell receptor beta chain was observed in a study of cytomegalovirus exposure and HLA in healthy donors. The assay was immunoSEQ multiplex PCR, and TCRdb's table has in-frame clones only and misses some. The data contain some 140,000 clones, 84% of them singletons. Germline CDR1 reads SGDLS; CDR2 reads YYNGEE. Trimming at V came to 3 bases and at J to 0 bases, leaving 4 bases not matched to a gene. This CDR3 has 15 residues. What was sequenced was PBMCs. This chain joins TRBV9 and TRBJ2-7; 9 bases match TRBD1. This TCR was recovered from a woman aged 25 to 45 in good health and CMV-seronegative. The CDR3: CASSEGTGPSYEQYF. The DNA for the CDR3 is TGTGCCAGCAGCGAAGGGACAGGGCCCTCCTACGAGCAGTACTTC.